Described below is a single T cell receptor (beta chain) sequence and its context. This specimen belongs to a study of CD8+ T cells in alopecia areata. The sequencing template was cDNA reverse transcribed from extracted RNA. Here immunoSEQ multiplex PCR was the method, and the copy in TCRdb shows in-frame clones only, minus some. The data contain 80,000 to 100,000 clones, about 40% of them singletons. Treatment indicated: oral pan-JAK inhibitor, 5-10 mg twice daily. Trimming took off 8 bases at V and 8 bases at J, with 12 bases between the two ends. Looked up from germline, CDR1 is WSHSY and CDR2 is SAAADI. CDR3 size: 11 residues.

The chain couples TRBV10-2 to TRBJ1-2; D gene uncertain. The clonotype was recovered from a human donor with alopecia areata. The specimen was CD8+ T cells sorted from blood, collected at week 24, from a patient treated with tofacitinib. The CDR3 nucleotides read TGCGCCAGCCGACTGGGGAACGGCTACACCTTC. The encoded protein is CASRLGNGYTF.